A single sample gave rise to the 3 T cell receptor beta chains below, sequenced in a study of OX40 agonist ivuxolimab in advanced cancers. The data were produced by immunoSEQ multiplex PCR, yet TCRdb's version contains in-frame clones alone and is incomplete. The sample comprises 60,000 or so clones, 87% of which are singletons, and about a sixth rests with the top ten. The input for sequencing was CD4+ or CD8+ T cells sorted from blood, taken in a trial of the OX40 agonist ivuxolimab. These receptors originate from an adult with an advanced solid tumor such as melanoma, head and neck, liver or kidney cancer.

This clone was recorded once. The J gene is TRBJ1-3, the V gene TRBV9; 9 bases line up with TRBD1. Germline assignment: CDR1 SGDLS and CDR2 YYNGEE. Unmatched junction bases numbered 7, after V lost 3 bases and J lost 6 bases. CDR3 length: 15 amino acids. The DNA of the CDR3 is TGTGCCAGCAGCGCAACCTGGACAGGGGAAAACACCATATATTTT. This codes for CASSATWTGENTIYF.

This clone came up once. The junction departs from germline at one end; a sequencing error may be responsible. The V gene is TRBV7-7, the J gene TRBJ2-2; TRBD2 matches at 11 bases. CDR1 and CDR2 from the germline V gene are SSHAT and FNYEAQ (reference sequence). This CDR3 has 17 amino acids. The CDR3, as DNA: TGTGCTAGCAGCTTAGCGCCTCTAGCGGGAGGTGGCGGGGAGCTGTTTTTT. Encoded protein: CASSLAPLAGGGGELFF. Filled out from reference TRBV7-7 and TRBJ2-2, the complete variable domain reads GAGVSQSPRYKVTKRGQDVTLRCDPISSHATLYWYQQALGQGPEFLTYFNYEAQPDKSGLPSDRFSAERPEGSISTLTIQRTEQRDSAMYRCASSLAPLAGGGGELFFGEGSRLTVL.

This sequence joins TRBV4-1 and TRBJ1-2; no clear D gene. CDR3 length equals 14 residues. Deletions cut 1 base from V and 0 bases from J, with 6 bases between. Germline CDR1 reads MGHRA; CDR2 reads YSYEKL. DNA for the CDR3: TGCGCCAGCAGCCAAGGAATGGCTAACTATGGCTACACCTTC. Translated: CASSQGMANYGYTF.